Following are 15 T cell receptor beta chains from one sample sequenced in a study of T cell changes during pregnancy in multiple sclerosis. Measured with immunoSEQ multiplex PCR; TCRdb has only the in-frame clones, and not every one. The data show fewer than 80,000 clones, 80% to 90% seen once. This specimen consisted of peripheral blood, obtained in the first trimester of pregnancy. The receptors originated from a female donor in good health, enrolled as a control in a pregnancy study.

In DNA form, the CDR3 reads TGTGCCAGCTCACCACTCCAAACAGATACGCAGTATTTT. Its protein is CASSPLQTDTQYF. This chain links TRBV18 with TRBJ2-3; no clear D gene. Trimming pared 1 base from V and 3 bases from J, leaving 5 bases between. CDR3 length equals 13 residues. Per germline, CDR1 KGHSH and CDR2 LQKENI.

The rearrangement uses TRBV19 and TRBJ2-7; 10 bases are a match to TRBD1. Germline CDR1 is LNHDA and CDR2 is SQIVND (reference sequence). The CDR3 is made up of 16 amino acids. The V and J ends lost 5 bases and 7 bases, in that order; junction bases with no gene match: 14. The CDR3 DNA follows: TGTGCCAGTAGTCCCCTAAAGGGGGACAGGGGTCGAGAGCAGTACTTC. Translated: CASSPLKGDRGREQYF.

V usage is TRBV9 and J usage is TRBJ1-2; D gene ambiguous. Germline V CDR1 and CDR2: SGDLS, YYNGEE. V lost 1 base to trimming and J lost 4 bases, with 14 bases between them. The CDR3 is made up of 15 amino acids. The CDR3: CASSVQGGYGYGYTF. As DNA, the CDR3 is TGTGCCAGCAGCGTACAAGGAGGGTACGGCTATGGCTACACCTTC.

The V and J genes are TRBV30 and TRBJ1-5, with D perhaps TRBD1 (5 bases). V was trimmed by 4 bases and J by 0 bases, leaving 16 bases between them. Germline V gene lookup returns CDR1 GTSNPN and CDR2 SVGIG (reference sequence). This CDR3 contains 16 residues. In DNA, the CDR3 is TGTGCCTGGACCGAAGCGGGGCGCTCTAGCAATCAGCCCCAGCATTTT. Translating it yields CAWTEAGRSSNQPQHF.

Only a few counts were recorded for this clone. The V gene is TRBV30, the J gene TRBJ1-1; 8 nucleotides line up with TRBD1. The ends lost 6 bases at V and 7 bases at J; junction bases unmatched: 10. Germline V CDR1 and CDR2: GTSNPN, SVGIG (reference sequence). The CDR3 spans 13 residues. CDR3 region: CACHFQGAHEAFF. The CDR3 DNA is TGTGCCTGCCACTTTCAGGGGGCCCATGAAGCTTTCTTT.

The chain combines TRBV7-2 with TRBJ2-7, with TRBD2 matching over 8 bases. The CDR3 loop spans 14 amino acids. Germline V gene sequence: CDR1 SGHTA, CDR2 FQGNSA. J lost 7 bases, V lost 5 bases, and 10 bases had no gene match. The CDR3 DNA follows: TGTGCCAGCAGCAAGACGGCGGGGGGCCGGGAGCAGTACTTC. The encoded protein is CASSKTAGGREQYF.

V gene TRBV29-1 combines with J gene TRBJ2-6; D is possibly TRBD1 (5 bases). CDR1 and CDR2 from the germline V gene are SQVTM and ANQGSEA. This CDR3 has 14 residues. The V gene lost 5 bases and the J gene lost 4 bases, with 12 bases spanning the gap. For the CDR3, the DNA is TGCAGCGTTCGCCAGGGTTCAGGGGCCAACGTCCTGACTTTC. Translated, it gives CSVRQGSGANVLTF.

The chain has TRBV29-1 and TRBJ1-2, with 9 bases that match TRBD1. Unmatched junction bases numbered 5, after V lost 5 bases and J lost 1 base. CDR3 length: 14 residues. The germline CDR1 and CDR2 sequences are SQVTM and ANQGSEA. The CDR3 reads CSVTPTGGNYGYTF. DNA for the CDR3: TGCAGCGTTACCCCGACAGGGGGTAACTATGGCTACACCTTC.

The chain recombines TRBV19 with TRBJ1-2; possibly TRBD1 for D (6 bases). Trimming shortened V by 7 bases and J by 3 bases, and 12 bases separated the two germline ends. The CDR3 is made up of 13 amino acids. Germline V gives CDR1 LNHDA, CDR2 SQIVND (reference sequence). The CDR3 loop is CASTLDRYYGYTF. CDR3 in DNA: TGTGCCAGTACCCTCGACAGGTACTATGGCTACACCTTC.

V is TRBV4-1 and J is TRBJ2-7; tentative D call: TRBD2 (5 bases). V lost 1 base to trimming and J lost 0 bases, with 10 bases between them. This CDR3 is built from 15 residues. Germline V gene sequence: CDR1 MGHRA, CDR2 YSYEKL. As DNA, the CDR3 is TGCGCCAGCAGCCAAGCTCCGGGGAGCTCCTACGAGCAGTACTTC. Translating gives CASSQAPGSSYEQYF.

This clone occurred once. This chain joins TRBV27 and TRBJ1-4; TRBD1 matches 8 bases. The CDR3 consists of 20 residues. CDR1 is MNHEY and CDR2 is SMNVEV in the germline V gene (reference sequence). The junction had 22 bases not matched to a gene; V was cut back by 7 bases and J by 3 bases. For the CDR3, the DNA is TGTGCCAGCACTCATAATTTCGGACAGGGCGTAAATTTCGCTAATGAAAAACTGTTTTTT. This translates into CASTHNFGQGVNFANEKLFF. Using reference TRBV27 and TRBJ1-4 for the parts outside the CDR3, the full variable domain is EAQVTQNPRYLITVTGKKLTVTCSQNMNHEYMSWYRQDPGLGLRQIYYSMNVEVTDKGDVPEGYKVSRKEKRNFPLILESPSPNQTSLYFCASTHNFGQGVNFANEKLFFGSGTQLSVL.

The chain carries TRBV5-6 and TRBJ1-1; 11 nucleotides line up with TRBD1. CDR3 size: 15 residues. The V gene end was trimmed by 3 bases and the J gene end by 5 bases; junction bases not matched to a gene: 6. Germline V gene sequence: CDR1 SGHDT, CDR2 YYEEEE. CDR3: CASSSPGQGETEAFF. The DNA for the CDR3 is TGTGCCAGCAGCTCACCGGGACAGGGGGAAACTGAAGCTTTCTTT.

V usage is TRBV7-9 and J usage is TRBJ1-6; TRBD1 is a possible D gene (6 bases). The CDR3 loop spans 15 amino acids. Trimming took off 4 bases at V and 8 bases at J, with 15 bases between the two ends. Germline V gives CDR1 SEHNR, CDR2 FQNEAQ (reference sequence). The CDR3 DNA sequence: TGTGCCAGCAGCTCCAACTACAGGGAGCATTCACCCCTCCACTTT. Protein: CASSSNYREHSPLHF.

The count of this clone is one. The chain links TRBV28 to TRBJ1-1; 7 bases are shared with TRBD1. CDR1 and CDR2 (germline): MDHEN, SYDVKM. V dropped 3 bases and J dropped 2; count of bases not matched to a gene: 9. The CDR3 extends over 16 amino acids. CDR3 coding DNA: TGTGCCAGCAGTTTCAGTAGGGGGCGAAGTAACACTGAAGCTTTCTTT. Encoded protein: CASSFSRGRSNTEAFF.

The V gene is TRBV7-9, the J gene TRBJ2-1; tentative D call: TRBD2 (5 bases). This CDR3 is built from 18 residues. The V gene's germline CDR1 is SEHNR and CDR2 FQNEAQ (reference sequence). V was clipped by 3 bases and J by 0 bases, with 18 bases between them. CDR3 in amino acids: CASSFARGRRSSYNEQFF. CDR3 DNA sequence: TGTGCCAGCAGCTTTGCACGAGGGCGGCGGAGCTCCTACAATGAGCAGTTCTTC.